This is a list of T cell receptor beta chains from one sample in a study of T cell repertoires in cytomegalovirus infection. Their recognized antigens are unknown. One entry per CDR3 protein results from TCRdb running MiXCR on the reads. Counted here are about 68,000 distinct CDR3 sequences, about 22% occurring once; the ten biggest clones make up around 79%. Material: PBMCs, sequenced either directly or after in vitro stimulation (not recorded which). These receptors were collected from a human donor in good health (CMV status not recorded). Some clones in this sample may be carry-over from other donors' samples. Both conserved end residues are part of each CDR3. Fields, in order: clone size, D gene, J gene, V gene, CDR3 DNA, CDR3 protein. D genes are given only for firm matches. The size field is filled for only some rows; it gives once, few, many or a size class.

size: few; D: TRBD1; J: TRBJ2-1; V: TRBV15; DNA: TGTGCCACCAGCAGAGCTTCGGGACAGCGGAACAATGAGCAGTTCTTC; CDR3: CATSRASGQRNNEQFF
size: NA; D: NA; J: TRBJ2-1; V: TRBV19; DNA: TGTGCCAGTAGCCGGATCGTCAATGAGCAGTTCTTC; CDR3: CASSRIVNEQFF
size: NA; D: TRBD2; J: TRBJ2-5; V: TRBV28; DNA: TGTGCCAGCAGTAAAAGCGGGAAATCCCAAGAGACCCAGTACTTC; CDR3: CASSKSGKSQETQYF
size: many; D: NA; J: TRBJ2-1; V: TRBV7-8; DNA: TGTGCCAGCAGCGGTGACGACATCGTTCGGTTCTTC; CDR3: CASSGDDIVRFF
size: many; D: NA; J: TRBJ1-5; V: TRBV7-2; DNA: TGTGCCAGCAGCTATACAGGGTCCAATCAGCCCCAGCATTTT; CDR3: CASSYTGSNQPQHF
size: few; D: NA; J: TRBJ2-7; V: TRBV2; DNA: TGTGCCAGCAGCCCTTTGGGACGGAGCTCCTACGAGCAGTACTTC; CDR3: CASSPLGRSSYEQYF
size: many; D: NA; J: TRBJ1-1; V: TRBV28; DNA: TGTGCCAGCAGTTCCTATACCACCAGGGTCCCTGAAGCTTTCTTT; CDR3: CASSSYTTRVPEAFF
size: many; D: NA; J: TRBJ1-2; V: TRBV7-2; DNA: TGTGCCAGCAGCTCCCCGCGTCCCTCCTATGGCTACACCTTC; CDR3: CASSSPRPSYGYTF
size: NA; D: NA; J: TRBJ2-5; V: TRBV12-3/TRBV12-4; DNA: TGTGCCAGCAGTTCGGTTGAGGCCCAGTACTTC; CDR3: CASSSVEAQYF
size: NA; D: TRBD1; J: TRBJ1-3; V: TRBV27; DNA: TGTGCCAGCGGCTTGACAGGGGGCTCCGGAAACACCATATATTTT; CDR3: CASGLTGGSGNTIYF
size: many; D: TRBD1; J: TRBJ1-2; V: TRBV19; DNA: TGTGCCAGTACTGGACAGGTTAGAAGATATGGCTACACCTTC; CDR3: CASTGQVRRYGYTF
size: NA; D: NA; J: TRBJ1-1; V: TRBV29-1; DNA: TGCAGCGTGGGGGGGGCAGTCCGTCAGATGAACACTGAAGCTTTCTTT; CDR3: CSVGGAVRQMNTEAFF
size: few; D: NA; J: TRBJ2-7; V: TRBV7-2; DNA: TGTGCCAGCAGTCTCACAAGGGATAATTACGAGCAGTACTTC; CDR3: CASSLTRDNYEQYF
size: many; D: NA; J: TRBJ1-6; V: TRBV7-2; DNA: TGTGCCAGCAGCTCGGGTTCTAATAATTCACCCCTCCACTTT; CDR3: CASSSGSNNSPLHF
size: NA; D: NA; J: TRBJ2-5; V: TRBV5-5; DNA: TGTGCCAGCAGGACCTCAGAGACCCAGTACTTC; CDR3: CASRTSETQYF
size: many; D: NA; J: TRBJ1-1; V: TRBV6-2/TRBV6-3; DNA: TGTGCCAGCAGTCCTCGGACAGAGGCTTTCTTT; CDR3: CASSPRTEAFF
size: NA; D: NA; J: TRBJ1-1; V: TRBV4-3; DNA: TGCGCCAGCAGCCAAGGTGTGGGGACACTCACTGAAGCTTTCTTT; CDR3: CASSQGVGTLTEAFF
size: NA; D: NA; J: TRBJ2-2; V: TRBV20-1; DNA: TGCAGTGCTAGATGGGGGGAGAACACCGGGGAGCTGTTTTTT; CDR3: CSARWGENTGELFF
size: many; D: NA; J: TRBJ1-1; V: TRBV28; DNA: TGTGCCAGCAGTCCGCCCACAGGGCCCATGAACACTGAAGCTTTCTTT; CDR3: CASSPPTGPMNTEAFF
size: NA; D: TRBD2; J: TRBJ2-3; V: TRBV5-1; DNA: TGCGCCAGCAGCTCCCCTCTAGCGGATAGCACAGATACGCAGTATTTT; CDR3: CASSSPLADSTDTQYF
size: few; D: TRBD1; J: TRBJ2-1; V: TRBV24-1; DNA: TGTGCCACCCAAGACAGGGGTTTAAGGGATGAGCAGTTCTTC; CDR3: CATQDRGLRDEQFF
size: NA; D: NA; J: TRBJ2-1; V: TRBV11-3; DNA: TGTGCCAGCAGCTCCCGCTACAATGAGCAGTTCTTC; CDR3: CASSSRYNEQFF
size: many; D: NA; J: TRBJ1-1; V: TRBV4-1; DNA: TGCGCCAGCAGCCAAGGGTTGAATGAGGAGGAAGCTTTCTTT; CDR3: CASSQGLNEEEAFF
size: few; D: TRBD2; J: TRBJ2-2; V: TRBV12-3/TRBV12-4; DNA: TGTGCCAGCAGCCGGACTAGCGGGAGCGCCGGGGAGCTGTTTTTT; CDR3: CASSRTSGSAGELFF
size: NA; D: TRBD1; J: TRBJ2-2; V: TRBV5-1; DNA: TGCGCCAGCAGCAATAACAGGGGGGCGAGCACCGGGGAGCTGTTTTTT; CDR3: CASSNNRGASTGELFF
size: few; D: NA; J: TRBJ1-2; V: TRBV5-6; DNA: TGTGCCAGCAGCTTGGATCGAGAGTATGGCTACACCTTC; CDR3: CASSLDREYGYTF
size: few; D: NA; J: TRBJ2-7; V: TRBV7-9; DNA: TGTGCCAGCAGCTCTGGGACGAGGCTTACCTACGAGCAGTACTTC; CDR3: CASSSGTRLTYEQYF
size: few; D: NA; J: TRBJ2-3; V: TRBV7-6; DNA: TGTGCCAGCAGCTTAGCGTTGTCTCCAGATACGCAGTATTTT; CDR3: CASSLALSPDTQYF